A selection of T cell receptor beta chains follows, all from one sample in a study of graft-versus-host responses after intestinal transplantation. The protocol was immunoSEQ multiplex PCR, while the TCRdb copy is restricted to in-frame clones and leaves out a portion. The data contain approximately 37,000 clones, over 85% of them singletons. The material was PBMCs, obtained approximately 270 days after transplant. The receptors were gathered from a human patient who received an intestinal transplant, so some T cells may come from the graft donor. The CDR3 runs from the conserved cysteine through the conserved F or W. Each record gives: CDR3 DNA, CDR3 protein, D gene, clone size, J gene, V gene. D genes are given only for firm matches. Size is omitted from some rows. Given values are once, few, many or a class for expanded clones.

CDR3nt: TGTGCCAGCAGAGATCAGGGGGGTCAGCCCCAGCATTTT
CDR3aa: CASRDQGGQPQHF
d_gene: TRBD1
abundance: .
j_gene: TRBJ1-5
v_gene: TRBV2

CDR3nt: TGTGCCAGCAGTGGAAATAACTATGGCTACACCTTC
CDR3aa: CASSGNNYGYTF
d_gene: .
abundance: .
j_gene: TRBJ1-2
v_gene: TRBV6-1

CDR3nt: TGTGCCAGCAGCACAGGGGGCTCCTACAATGAGCAGTTCTTC
CDR3aa: CASSTGGSYNEQFF
d_gene: TRBD1
abundance: .
j_gene: TRBJ2-1
v_gene: TRBV27

CDR3nt: TGTGCCAGCAGTTACTTTCGAGGGCAGCCCCAGCATTTT
CDR3aa: CASSYFRGQPQHF
d_gene: .
abundance: .
j_gene: TRBJ1-5
v_gene: TRBV6-5

CDR3nt: TGCAGTGCTAGGGGTCAGCCCCAGCATTTT
CDR3aa: CSARGQPQHF
d_gene: .
abundance: once
j_gene: TRBJ1-5
v_gene: TRBV20-1

CDR3nt: TGTGCCAGCAGTGAACTAGCGGGGGCCACAGATACGCAGTATTTT
CDR3aa: CASSELAGATDTQYF
d_gene: TRBD2
abundance: .
j_gene: TRBJ2-3
v_gene: TRBV6-1

CDR3nt: TGTGCCAGTAGCTTCCCAGGGAAAGGCTCCTACGAGCAGTACTTC
CDR3aa: CASSFPGKGSYEQYF
d_gene: .
abundance: .
j_gene: TRBJ2-7
v_gene: TRBV19

CDR3nt: TGTGCCAGCAGCAAAACAAAAGGACTAGCCGAGTACGAGCAGTACTTC
CDR3aa: CASSKTKGLAEYEQYF
d_gene: TRBD2
abundance: .
j_gene: TRBJ2-7
v_gene: TRBV2

CDR3nt: TGTGCCAGCAGTCACAAGTACGCCTACGAGCAGTACTTC
CDR3aa: CASSHKYAYEQYF
d_gene: .
abundance: .
j_gene: TRBJ2-7
v_gene: TRBV27

CDR3nt: TGTGCCAGTAGTACCTCAACAGGGGGTAATTCACCCCTCCACTTT
CDR3aa: CASSTSTGGNSPLHF
d_gene: TRBD1
abundance: .
j_gene: TRBJ1-6
v_gene: TRBV19

CDR3nt: TGTGCCAGCACCCGCCGCATGACAGAAAACTACGAGCAGTACTTC
CDR3aa: CASTRRMTENYEQYF
d_gene: .
abundance: once
j_gene: TRBJ2-7
v_gene: TRBV6-1

CDR3nt: TGTGCCATCAGTGACCGGGACTATAAGTTAAACACTGAAGCTTTCTTT
CDR3aa: CAISDRDYKLNTEAFF
d_gene: .
abundance: .
j_gene: TRBJ1-1
v_gene: TRBV10-3

CDR3nt: TGTGCCAGCAGCTTAGCCGGTTGGGGCCAGGGGGGCTACACCTTC
CDR3aa: CASSLAGWGQGGYTF
d_gene: .
abundance: .
j_gene: TRBJ1-2
v_gene: TRBV7-2

CDR3nt: TGTGCCAGCAGTCCCACAGGGACCCAAGAGACCCAGTACTTC
CDR3aa: CASSPTGTQETQYF
d_gene: .
abundance: .
j_gene: TRBJ2-5
v_gene: TRBV27

CDR3nt: TGTGCCAGTAGTACCAATGGTGAGGCAGTCTACGAGCAGTACTTC
CDR3aa: CASSTNGEAVYEQYF
d_gene: .
abundance: .
j_gene: TRBJ2-7
v_gene: TRBV19

CDR3nt: TGTGCCACCAAGGGAGACATCCACTATGGCTACACCTTC
CDR3aa: CATKGDIHYGYTF
d_gene: .
abundance: .
j_gene: TRBJ1-2
v_gene: TRBV2

CDR3nt: TGTGCCAGCAGCTTAGCCAGGGACCGACAGAACACTGAAGCTTTCTTT
CDR3aa: CASSLARDRQNTEAFF
d_gene: .
abundance: .
j_gene: TRBJ1-1
v_gene: TRBV7-9

CDR3nt: TGCGCCAGCAGTGAGCGTCAGGGGGCGCCAGATACGCAGTATTTT
CDR3aa: CASSERQGAPDTQYF
d_gene: TRBD1
abundance: .
j_gene: TRBJ2-3
v_gene: TRBV5-1

CDR3nt: TGTGCCAGCGTGCCCGGACAGGGGATCGGGGAGCTGTTTTTT
CDR3aa: CASVPGQGIGELFF
d_gene: TRBD1
abundance: .
j_gene: TRBJ2-2
v_gene: TRBV5-6

CDR3nt: TGTGCCAGTAGTCCCCCCTGGGGGGGTGCTCATCAGCCCCAGCATTTT
CDR3aa: CASSPPWGGAHQPQHF
d_gene: .
abundance: .
j_gene: TRBJ1-5
v_gene: TRBV19

CDR3nt: TGTGCCAGCTCACCAATCGAGACCGGGGAGCTGTTTTTT
CDR3aa: CASSPIETGELFF
d_gene: .
abundance: .
j_gene: TRBJ2-2
v_gene: TRBV18

CDR3nt: TGTGCCAGCAGTTCAGAGGGGATTGAGACCCAGTACTTC
CDR3aa: CASSSEGIETQYF
d_gene: .
abundance: .
j_gene: TRBJ2-5
v_gene: TRBV11-3

CDR3nt: TGTGCCAGCACTGTCCGGGACAGTGATGAAAAACTGTTTTTT
CDR3aa: CASTVRDSDEKLFF
d_gene: TRBD1
abundance: .
j_gene: TRBJ1-4
v_gene: TRBV6-6

CDR3nt: TGCGCCAGCAGCTCGGACAGCTCCTACGAGCAGTACTTC
CDR3aa: CASSSDSSYEQYF
d_gene: .
abundance: .
j_gene: TRBJ2-7
v_gene: TRBV5-1

CDR3nt: TGTGCCAGCTCACAGGGGGCGCGGGGCTACACCTTC
CDR3aa: CASSQGARGYTF
d_gene: TRBD1
abundance: .
j_gene: TRBJ1-2
v_gene: TRBV19

CDR3nt: TGTGCCAGCAGCGTTGACCACTCTGGGGCCAACGTCCTGACTTTC
CDR3aa: CASSVDHSGANVLTF
d_gene: .
abundance: .
j_gene: TRBJ2-6
v_gene: TRBV9

CDR3nt: TGTGCCAGTAGTTCGACAACTCAAGAGACCCAGTACTTC
CDR3aa: CASSSTTQETQYF
d_gene: .
abundance: .
j_gene: TRBJ2-5
v_gene: TRBV19

CDR3nt: TGTGCCAGCAGATACCGCCTAGGACGACAAGAGACCCAGTACTTC
CDR3aa: CASRYRLGRQETQYF
d_gene: .
abundance: .
j_gene: TRBJ2-5
v_gene: TRBV6-1

CDR3nt: TGTGCCAGCACTGGGGGAATAGATGGCTACACCTTC
CDR3aa: CASTGGIDGYTF
d_gene: .
abundance: once
j_gene: TRBJ1-2
v_gene: TRBV6-5

CDR3nt: TGTGCCAGCAGCGTAGCTGCGGGTTCGGCCTACAATGAGCAGTTCTTC
CDR3aa: CASSVAAGSAYNEQFF
d_gene: .
abundance: .
j_gene: TRBJ2-1
v_gene: TRBV9

CDR3nt: TGTGCCAGCAGCTTGCGACAGGGGAACTATGGCTACACCTTC
CDR3aa: CASSLRQGNYGYTF
d_gene: TRBD1
abundance: .
j_gene: TRBJ1-2
v_gene: TRBV5-4

CDR3nt: TGTGCCAGTAGTCGGACAGGGGCATACTATGGCTACACCTTC
CDR3aa: CASSRTGAYYGYTF
d_gene: TRBD1
abundance: .
j_gene: TRBJ1-2
v_gene: TRBV19

CDR3nt: TGCGCCAGCAGGGATGGGGCAGGAGTGAATCAGCCCCAGCATTTT
CDR3aa: CASRDGAGVNQPQHF
d_gene: .
abundance: .
j_gene: TRBJ1-5
v_gene: TRBV10-2

CDR3nt: TGTGCCAGCAGCGAGGGGACTAGAAACACCGGGGAGCTGTTTTTT
CDR3aa: CASSEGTRNTGELFF
d_gene: TRBD2
abundance: once
j_gene: TRBJ2-2
v_gene: TRBV9

CDR3nt: TGTGCCAGCAGCTTCCGGATTAAGAGCGACGAGCAGTACTTC
CDR3aa: CASSFRIKSDEQYF
d_gene: .
abundance: .
j_gene: TRBJ2-7
v_gene: TRBV5-4

CDR3nt: TGTGCCAGTTGCCCTCTTACAGGGAATAGCAATCAGCCCCAGCATTTT
CDR3aa: CASCPLTGNSNQPQHF
d_gene: .
abundance: .
j_gene: TRBJ1-5
v_gene: TRBV19

CDR3nt: TGTGCCAGCAGTGCCGCGGCTCCCTATGGCTACACCTTC
CDR3aa: CASSAAAPYGYTF
d_gene: .
abundance: once
j_gene: TRBJ1-2
v_gene: TRBV6-5

CDR3nt: TGTGCCAGCAGCCCTACTGTCGGGACGTCCGAGCAGTACTTC
CDR3aa: CASSPTVGTSEQYF
d_gene: .
abundance: .
j_gene: TRBJ2-7
v_gene: TRBV7-3

CDR3nt: TGCGCCAGCAGCTTGGTAGGCAGGGGCCGATCTGGGGATAGTTCACCCCTCCACTTT
CDR3aa: CASSLVGRGRSGDSSPLHF
d_gene: .
abundance: .
j_gene: TRBJ1-6
v_gene: TRBV5-1

CDR3nt: TGCGCCAGCAGCTTTGGCCTGACAGCGAATGATGGCTACACCTTC
CDR3aa: CASSFGLTANDGYTF
d_gene: .
abundance: .
j_gene: TRBJ1-2
v_gene: TRBV5-1

CDR3nt: TGTGCCAGCAGTTCGATGGGTGGGTACCAAGAGACCCAGTACTTC
CDR3aa: CASSSMGGYQETQYF
d_gene: .
abundance: .
j_gene: TRBJ2-5
v_gene: TRBV6-1

CDR3nt: TGTGCCAGCAGCATTTGGAGGGGACCCTACGAGCAGTACTTC
CDR3aa: CASSIWRGPYEQYF
d_gene: .
abundance: .
j_gene: TRBJ2-7
v_gene: TRBV21-1

CDR3nt: TGTGCCAGCAGCTCGACTAGCGGGGGAGATACGCAGTATTTT
CDR3aa: CASSSTSGGDTQYF
d_gene: TRBD2
abundance: .
j_gene: TRBJ2-3
v_gene: TRBV7-6

CDR3nt: TGTGCCAGCAGCCATCCATACGCTGGAAACACCATATATTTT
CDR3aa: CASSHPYAGNTIYF
d_gene: .
abundance: .
j_gene: TRBJ1-3
v_gene: TRBV13

CDR3nt: TGTGCCAGCAGCCACTCGGGATCCAACTCCTACGAGCAGTACTTC
CDR3aa: CASSHSGSNSYEQYF
d_gene: .
abundance: .
j_gene: TRBJ2-7
v_gene: TRBV14

CDR3nt: TGTGCCAGCAGCTACGGATCTAACTATGGCTACACCTTC
CDR3aa: CASSYGSNYGYTF
d_gene: .
abundance: .
j_gene: TRBJ1-2
v_gene: TRBV11-2

CDR3nt: TGTGCCAGCAGCTGGAACAGGTTGCATGGCTACACCTTC
CDR3aa: CASSWNRLHGYTF
d_gene: .
abundance: .
j_gene: TRBJ1-2
v_gene: TRBV5-6

CDR3nt: TGTGCCAGCAGCCGACAGACAGGGGAGTCCCCTGGGGCCAACGTCCTGACTTTC
CDR3aa: CASSRQTGESPGANVLTF
d_gene: TRBD1
abundance: .
j_gene: TRBJ2-6
v_gene: TRBV7-9

CDR3nt: TGTGCCATCAGTGATCAGGGAAATAATGGCTACACCTTC
CDR3aa: CAISDQGNNGYTF
d_gene: .
abundance: .
j_gene: TRBJ1-2
v_gene: TRBV10-3

CDR3nt: TGTGCCAGCAGCTTGTCCGGGGGTAGCAATCAGCCCCAGCATTTT
CDR3aa: CASSLSGGSNQPQHF
d_gene: .
abundance: .
j_gene: TRBJ1-5
v_gene: TRBV5-5

CDR3nt: TGTGCCTGGAGTCTAGCGGGGGGAGATACGCAGTATTTT
CDR3aa: CAWSLAGGDTQYF
d_gene: TRBD2
abundance: .
j_gene: TRBJ2-3
v_gene: TRBV30

CDR3nt: TGCGCCAGCAGGGAGGTCGAGACCCAGTACTTC
CDR3aa: CASREVETQYF
d_gene: .
abundance: .
j_gene: TRBJ2-5
v_gene: TRBV5-1

CDR3nt: TGCGCCAGCAGGGGGGACAGGGATAAGCCCCAGCATTTT
CDR3aa: CASRGDRDKPQHF
d_gene: TRBD1
abundance: once
j_gene: TRBJ1-5
v_gene: TRBV10-1

CDR3nt: TGTGCCAGCAGCTCGGGGACAGGTCCCAACGAGCAGTACTTC
CDR3aa: CASSSGTGPNEQYF
d_gene: TRBD1
abundance: .
j_gene: TRBJ2-7
v_gene: TRBV11-3

CDR3nt: TGCAGCGTTGGGGACGGTGACTCTGGAAACACCATATATTTT
CDR3aa: CSVGDGDSGNTIYF
d_gene: .
abundance: once
j_gene: TRBJ1-3
v_gene: TRBV29-1

CDR3nt: TGTGCCAGCTTTTCCCAGAGAGGTTACGAGCAGTACTTC
CDR3aa: CASFSQRGYEQYF
d_gene: .
abundance: .
j_gene: TRBJ2-7
v_gene: TRBV6-1

CDR3nt: TGTGCCAGCAGCTTTCCCAGACTAGCCCTGAGTAGCTACGAGCAGTACTTC
CDR3aa: CASSFPRLALSSYEQYF
d_gene: TRBD2
abundance: .
j_gene: TRBJ2-7
v_gene: TRBV5-5